The rows below give T cell receptor beta chains drawn from one sample of a study of T-cell reconstitution after alpha-beta-depleted transplantation in children. TCRdb re-analysed the PCR reads in MiXCR, keeping a single row per CDR3 protein. The sample lists 380,000 or so distinct CDR3 sequences; about an eighth were seen once. The input for sequencing was PBMCs, taken from the stem cell graft. These receptors were collected from a human donor who donated a stem cell graft to a child with Fanconi anemia. Both conserved end residues are part of each CDR3. D genes are given only for firm matches. Only part of the rows carry a size: once, few, many, or a class if the clone is expanded.

d_gene	v_gene	j_gene	abundance	CDR3nt	CDR3aa
-	TRBV24-1	TRBJ2-5	many	TGTGCCACCAGTGATCCCTCTCAAGAGACCCAGTACTTC	CATSDPSQETQYF
-	TRBV15	TRBJ2-3	-	TGTGCCACCAGCAGAGATTGGAGGGATCCGAATTTT	CATSRDWRDPNF
-	TRBV6-1	TRBJ1-2	few	TGTGCCAGCATGATGGGTGCGGCCGGCTACACCTTC	CASMMGAAGYTF
-	TRBV10-3	TRBJ1-2	once	TGTGCCATCAGTGAGTCCGGGGGCGCAGGATTAAATGGCTACACCTTC	CAISESGGAGLNGYTF
-	TRBV27	TRBJ1-4	few	TGTGCCAGCAGTTTATCGTCTTTGCAGTCAACTAATGAAAAACTGTTTTTT	CASSLSSLQSTNEKLFF
-	TRBV11-2	TRBJ1-5	-	TGTGCCAGCAGCAGGGACGCCCTTAGCAATCAGCCCCAGCATTTT	CASSRDALSNQPQHF
-	TRBV9	TRBJ2-3	few	TGTGCCAGCAGCGGATTTAAAGGGGGAAGGACAGATACGCAGTATTTT	CASSGFKGGRTDTQYF
-	TRBV4-3	TRBJ2-7	-	TGCGCCAGCAGCCAAGCCCCAGGGACCGAGCAGTACTTC	CASSQAPGTEQYF
TRBD1	TRBV5-1	TRBJ2-2	few	TGCGCCAGCAGCTTGGACGGGACAGGGGGAACCGGGGAGCTGTTTTTT	CASSLDGTGGTGELFF
-	TRBV28	TRBJ1-5	few	TGTGCCAGCACCCGGGCCCAATTCAATCAGCCCCAGCATTTT	CASTRAQFNQPQHF
TRBD1	TRBV24-1	TRBJ2-2	-	TGTGCCACCAGTGATCCGAGACAGGGAGACACCGGGGAGCTGTTTTTT	CATSDPRQGDTGELFF
TRBD1	TRBV29-1	TRBJ2-3	many	TGCAGCGTTGAGAGGGACAGGGGCACAGATACGCAGTATTTT	CSVERDRGTDTQYF
-	TRBV6-5	TRBJ1-1	many	TGTGCCAGCAGTTACTCAGGGGGCACTGAAGCTTTCTTT	CASSYSGGTEAFF
-	TRBV7-8	TRBJ1-1	few	TGTGCCAGCAGCTTTGCGGGAGGTTACAACACTGAAGCTTTCTTT	CASSFAGGYNTEAFF
TRBD2	TRBV7-8	TRBJ2-3	few	TGTGCCAGCAGCGTGACTAGCGGGGGCAGTTACGCAGATACGCAGTATTTT	CASSVTSGGSYADTQYF
-	TRBV6-5	TRBJ2-7	-	TGTGCCAGCAGTTACTGGGACGAGCAGTACTTC	CASSYWDEQYF
-	TRBV28	TRBJ1-1	-	TGTGCCAGCAGCCCGGCCGGGAACTTGGAAGCTTTCTTT	CASSPAGNLEAFF
-	TRBV4-3	TRBJ2-1	few	TGCGCCAGCAGCCAAGAGGGCAGCTCCTACAATGAGCAGTTCTTC	CASSQEGSSYNEQFF
-	TRBV4-3	TRBJ2-6	many	TGCGCCAGCAGCCCCTCGGGGGAGGTCGTCCTGACTTTC	CASSPSGEVVLTF
-	TRBV7-9	TRBJ1-4	many	TGTGCCACCGAACAGGGAGCTGAGAGACTGTTTTTT	CATEQGAERLFF
TRBD1	TRBV5-1	TRBJ2-3	few	TGCGCCAGCAGCCTGGGACAGGGTGTCACAGATACGCAGTATTTT	CASSLGQGVTDTQYF
-	TRBV6-5	TRBJ1-2	-	TGTGCCAGCTCAATGGGAAAGGATGGCTACACCTTC	CASSMGKDGYTF
-	TRBV29-1	TRBJ2-2	many	TGCAGCGGAGAGGACAACACCGGGGAGCTGTTTTTT	CSGEDNTGELFF
TRBD1	TRBV27	TRBJ1-1	few	TGTGCCAGCAGTTTATCGGTTCAGGGGGTAACTGAAGCTTTCTTT	CASSLSVQGVTEAFF
-	TRBV11-2	TRBJ2-5	-	TGTGCCAGCAGCTCTCCTGGACTCTCCAGCGAGACCCAGTACTTC	CASSSPGLSSETQYF
-	TRBV9	TRBJ2-3	many	TGTGCCAGCAGCGTAGTTCAGGTCACAGATACGCAGTATTTT	CASSVVQVTDTQYF
-	TRBV5-1	TRBJ2-7	few	TGCGCCAGCAGCTTGGCCCTTTCCGAGCAGTACTTC	CASSLALSEQYF
-	TRBV5-1	TRBJ2-1	-	TGCGCCAGCACTAAAGGGGGACAAAACAATGAGCAGTTCTTC	CASTKGGQNNEQFF
-	TRBV12-3/TRBV12-4	TRBJ2-1	-	TGTGCCAGCAGCTACCGTACTGTTTACAATGAGCAGTTCTTC	CASSYRTVYNEQFF